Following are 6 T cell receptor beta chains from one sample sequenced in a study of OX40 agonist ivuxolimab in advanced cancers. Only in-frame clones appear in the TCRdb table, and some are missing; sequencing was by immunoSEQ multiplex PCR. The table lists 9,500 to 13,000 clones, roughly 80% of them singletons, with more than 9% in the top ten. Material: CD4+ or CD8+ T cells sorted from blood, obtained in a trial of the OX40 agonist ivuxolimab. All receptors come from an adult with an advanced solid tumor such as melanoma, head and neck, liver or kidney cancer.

CDR3 region: CASSTSGGRQPQHF. CDR3 in DNA: TGTGCCAGCAGTACCTCAGGGGGTAGACAGCCCCAGCATTTT. This rearrangement joins TRBV6-6 to TRBJ1-5; TRBD1 matches at 7 bases. Per germline, CDR1 MNHNY and CDR2 SVGAGI (reference sequence). V was pared by 5 bases and J by 7 bases, with 8 bases of the junction left unmatched. There are 14 residues in the CDR3.

The CDR3 DNA reads as TGTGCCAGCAGTTTTGTGGCGGGAGGGCGTAATGAGCAGTTCTTC. This gives the protein CASSFVAGGRNEQFF. This sequence joins TRBV28 and TRBJ2-1, with TRBD2 matching over 9 bases. Looked up from germline, CDR1 is MDHEN and CDR2 is SYDVKM. The CDR3 is 15 amino acids. With V trimmed by 3 bases and J by 7 bases, 7 bases remained unmatched.

This CDR3 is CASSLEIRETQYF. CDR3 DNA: TGTGCCAGCAGCTTAGAGATACGGGAGACCCAGTACTTC. The gene calls are TRBV7-6 and TRBJ2-5; D unresolved. This CDR3 is 13 amino acids long. Germline CDR1 is SGHVS and CDR2 is FNYEAQ. V was shortened by 1 base and J by 5 bases, with 8 bases between the two germline ends.

DNA of the CDR3: TGTGCCAGCGGAATGGGACGGGAAGAGACCCAGTACTTC. Translation gives CASGMGREETQYF. J is TRBJ2-5 and V is TRBV6-5; D tentatively fits TRBD1 or TRBD2 (5 bases each). The V end was cut by 8 bases, the J end by 3 bases, with 13 bases between. This CDR3 region has 13 residues. The germline V gene encodes CDR1 MNHEY and CDR2 SVGAGI.

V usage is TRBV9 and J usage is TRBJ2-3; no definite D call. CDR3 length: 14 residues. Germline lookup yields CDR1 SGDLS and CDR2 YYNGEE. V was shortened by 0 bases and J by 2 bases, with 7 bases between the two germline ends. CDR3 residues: CASSVGALTDTQYF. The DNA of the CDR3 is TGTGCCAGCAGCGTAGGAGCCCTCACAGATACGCAGTATTTT.

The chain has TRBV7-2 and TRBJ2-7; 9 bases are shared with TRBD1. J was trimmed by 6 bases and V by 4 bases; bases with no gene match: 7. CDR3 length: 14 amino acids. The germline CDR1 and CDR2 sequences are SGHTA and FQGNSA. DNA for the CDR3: TGTGCCAGCAGCTCCGGGACAGGGATCGTCGAGCAGTACTTC. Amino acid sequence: CASSSGTGIVEQYF.